This TCR beta chain was sequenced in a study of blood T cell repertoires in COVID-19. Study in general: Spain, Italy and the United States supplied samples that represented acute and convalescent COVID-19.

This clone was detected only once. The table came from immunoSEQ multiplex PCR; TCRdb's copy has only in-frame clones and leaves some out. The top ten hold about 0.26% of the sample, which has over 600,000 clones, approximately 90% seen once. The receptor was isolated from a woman aged 18-30 years with acute or convalescent COVID-19. The sample taken for sequencing was peripheral blood.

The CDR3, as DNA: TGTGCCAGCAGTGTAACCGGGACAGAGGCTAACTATGGCTACACCTTC. Translating gives CASSVTGTEANYGYTF. The chain joins TRBV2 to TRBJ1-2, with TRBD1 matching over 7 bases. CDR1 SNHLY and CDR2 FYNNEI come from the germline V gene. Trimming removed 4 bases from V and 0 bases from J; junction bases left unmatched: 8. CDR3 size: 16 residues.